The 13 T cell receptor beta chains in this list originate from one sample, sequenced in a study of radiotherapy plus CTLA-4 blockade in lung cancer. Here immunoSEQ multiplex PCR was the method, and the copy in TCRdb shows in-frame clones only, minus some. Of tens of thousands of clones listed, approximately 67% are singletons. Sequenced here: peripheral blood, sampled from a patient treated with radiotherapy plus ipilimumab. Receptors were obtained from a human donor with non-small cell lung cancer whose response to radiotherapy plus ipilimumab could not be evaluated.

Turning to this clone: One junction end disagrees with the germline gene, perhaps due to a read error. The chain employs TRBV7-9 and TRBJ2-3; possible D gene TRBD2, 6 bases. This CDR3 contains 15 residues. Germline assignment: CDR1 SEHNR and CDR2 FQNEAQ (reference sequence). This chain's CDR3 is CASSVALPGEDTQYF. The CDR3 DNA reads as TGTGCCAGCAGCGTAGCACTTCCGGGGGAAGATACGCAGTATTTT. Combining the CDR3 with reference TRBV7-9 and TRBJ2-3 gives the whole variable domain DTGVSQNPRHKITKRGQNVTFRCDPISEHNRLYWYRQTLGQGPEFLTYFQNEAQLEKSRLLSDRFSAERPKGSFSTLEIQRTEQGDSAMYLCASSVALPGEDTQYFGPGTRLTVL.

V usage is TRBV7-3 and J usage is TRBJ2-3; 13 nucleotides line up with TRBD2. Losses at the gene ends were 3 bases for V and 6 bases for J; bases not matched to a gene: 9. The CDR3 has 17 residues. CDR1 is SGHTA, CDR2 FQGTGA, per germline. The DNA of the CDR3 is TGTGCCAGCAGCTTTCCGGCACTAGCGGGGGGGACGGATACGCAGTATTTT. It encodes CASSFPALAGGTDTQYF.

A few counts support this clone. The gene calls are TRBV9 and TRBJ2-6, with D possibly being TRBD1 (5 bases). Trimming left V 0 bases short and J 4 bases short, with 14 bases between. CDR1 and CDR2 (germline): SGDLS, YYNGEE. This CDR3 is built from 17 residues. The CDR3 is CASSVDIGERGANVLTF. The DNA for the CDR3 is TGTGCCAGCAGCGTAGATATAGGGGAAAGAGGGGCCAACGTCCTGACTTTC. The full variable domain, its missing parts supplied by reference TRBV9 and TRBJ2-6, is DSGVTQTPKHLITATGQRVTLRCSPRSGDLSVYWYQQSLDQGLQFLIQYYNGEERAKGNILERFSAQQFPDLHSELNLSSLELGDSALYFCASSVDIGERGANVLTFGAGSRLTVL.

This chain uses TRBV6-1 with TRBJ1-5; TRBD1 aligns across 7 bases. CDR3 length: 14 amino acids. Trimming removed 6 bases from V and 4 bases from J; junction bases left unmatched: 6. Germline V CDR1 and CDR2: MNHNS, SASEGT. CDR3 region: CASSLTGQNQPQHF. The CDR3 coding sequence is TGTGCCAGCAGCCTGACAGGGCAGAATCAGCCCCAGCATTTT.

The chain combines TRBV4-2 with TRBJ1-1, with D uncertain. The germline V and J ends were trimmed by 0 bases and 1 base, with 3 bases remaining between them. The CDR3 totals 13 residues. The germline gives CDR1 LGHNA, CDR2 YNFKEQ. CDR3 protein: CASSQDRNTEAFF. Written as DNA, the CDR3 is TGTGCCAGCAGCCAAGATAGGAACACTGAAGCTTTCTTT.

The genes are TRBV5-1 and TRBJ1-2; weak D call: TRBD1 (5 bases). Trimming left V 0 bases short and J 3 bases short, with 12 bases between. The germline CDR1 and CDR2 sequences are SGHRS and YFSETQ. The CDR3 spans 15 residues. The CDR3 coding sequence is TGCGCCAGCAGCTTGGCCCTTCAGGGTGACTATGGCTACACCTTC. Translated: CASSLALQGDYGYTF.

The chain recombines TRBV30 with TRBJ2-1; tentative D call: TRBD2 (5 bases). In germline, CDR1 is GTSNPN, CDR2 SVGIG (reference sequence). V lost 0 bases to trimming and J lost 4 bases, with 10 bases between them. The CDR3 spans 14 residues. The CDR3 region is CAWSVLSGYNEQFF. In DNA form, the CDR3 reads TGTGCCTGGAGTGTACTAAGCGGTTACAATGAGCAGTTCTTC. Full variable domain (missing parts from reference TRBV30 and TRBJ2-1): SQTIHQWPATLVQPVGSPLSLECTVEGTSNPNLYWYRQAAGRGLQLLFYSVGIGQISSEVPQNLSASRPQDRQFILSSKKLLLSDSGFYLCAWSVLSGYNEQFFGPGTRLTVL.

This clone appeared a few times. The chain links TRBV7-8 to TRBJ2-4; TRBD2 is a possible D gene (6 bases). The CDR3 spans 18 residues. Germline-derived CDR1 and CDR2 are SGHVS and FQNEAQ. V was cut by 5 bases and J by 0 bases, with 20 bases left in between. The CDR3 here is CASSPPLRMGGAKNIQYF. The DNA for the CDR3 is TGTGCCAGCAGCCCACCTTTGCGGATGGGGGGAGCCAAAAACATTCAGTACTTC.

The gene calls are TRBV9 and TRBJ1-4; tentative D call: TRBD1 (5 bases). This CDR3 is built from 15 residues. V was shortened by 4 bases and J by 8 bases, with 18 bases between the two germline ends. Germline lookup yields CDR1 SGDLS and CDR2 YYNGEE. This chain's CDR3 is CASSPRDRGVEKLFF. CDR3 nucleotide sequence: TGTGCCAGCAGCCCCCGTGACCGGGGGGTCGAAAAACTGTTTTTT.

The chain couples TRBV18 to TRBJ1-1; 9 bases align to TRBD1. CDR3 length equals 14 residues. The V and J ends lost 8 bases and 0 bases, in that order; junction bases with no gene match: 4. Germline CDR1 KGHSH, CDR2 LQKENI. The CDR3 DNA sequence: TGTGCCAGCACGCGGACAGGGGTGAACACTGAAGCTTTCTTT. Translation gives CASTRTGVNTEAFF.

This chain connects TRBV6-6 to TRBJ2-1; 7 bases agree with TRBD1. CDR3 length equals 15 residues. With 6 bases clipped from V and 5 bases from J, the junction kept 10 bases outside the gene matches. CDR1 and CDR2 from the germline V gene are MNHNY and SVGAGI (reference sequence). Here the CDR3 DNA reads TGTGCCAGCAGAAATAAAGGGACAGCTAACAATGAGCAGTTCTTC. This sequence encodes CASRNKGTANNEQFF.

This clone turned up a few times. The chain couples TRBV6-1 to TRBJ2-7; the D gene is possibly TRBD2 (5 bases). This CDR3 spans 14 amino acids. The ends were cut back, 4 bases at V and 4 bases at J, with 14 bases in the middle. Germline values: CDR1 MNHNS, CDR2 SASEGT. The CDR3 nucleotides are TGTGCCAGCAGTGTTCCCGGGATAGTATACGAGCAGTACTTC. Translating it yields CASSVPGIVYEQYF.

The gene calls are TRBV19 and TRBJ2-4; 11 nucleotides line up with TRBD1. The length of the CDR3 is 15 residues. Germline V gene lookup returns CDR1 LNHDA and CDR2 SQIVND (reference sequence). V was clipped by 3 bases and J by 7 bases; unmatched bases: 5. The CDR3 DNA reads as TGTGCCAGTAGTATGGGACAGGGGGGAATGAACATTCAGTACTTC. Translated, it gives CASSMGQGGMNIQYF.